This T cell receptor (beta chain) was retrieved from a study of blood T cell repertoires in COVID-19. As for the study in general: Donors in the United States, Italy and Spain gave samples during acute or convalescent COVID-19.

V was pared by 0 bases and J by 0 bases, with 12 bases of the junction left unmatched. The germline gives CDR1 LGHNA, CDR2 YSLEER. This CDR3 comprises 19 residues. Clones were read by immunoSEQ multiplex PCR, and TCRdb kept only the in-frame ones, dropping some. This sample carries around 240,000 clones, 65% to 90% of them seen once, and the ten largest clones take 1.4%. This clone has more than one count but fewer than ten. The source of this sequence is a woman aged 40 to 50 who had recovered from COVID-19. The V call is TRBV4-3, the J call TRBJ1-1; 8 bases agree with TRBD1. What was sequenced was peripheral blood. The CDR3, as DNA: TGCGCCAGCAGCCAAGATCTGGGACAGGAGGTTTACATGAACACTGAAGCTTTCTTT. It specifies CASSQDLGQEVYMNTEAFF.